Following are 20 T cell receptor beta chains from one sample sequenced in a study of blood T cell repertoires in COVID-19. The protocol was immunoSEQ multiplex PCR, while the TCRdb copy is restricted to in-frame clones and leaves out a portion. The repertoire holds roughly 130,000 clones, with 82% as singletons. Sequencing was performed on peripheral blood. The receptors shown here come from a woman in her seventies with acute or convalescent COVID-19.

This chain joins TRBV2 and TRBJ1-6; 8 positions agree with TRBD1. The CDR3 is made up of 14 amino acids. V gave up 5 bases and J gave up 9 bases; unmatched junction bases: 6. Germline loops: CDR1 SNHLY, CDR2 FYNNEI. CDR3 coding DNA: TGTGCCAGCAGTATGACAGGGGCCGGTTCACCCCTCCACTTT. It translates to CASSMTGAGSPLHF. The whole variable domain, filled in from reference TRBV2 and TRBJ1-6, reads EPEVTQTPSHQVTQMGQEVILRCVPISNHLYFYWYRQILGQKVEFLVSFYNNEISEKSEIFDDQFSVERPDGSNFTLKIRSTKLEDSAMYFCASSMTGAGSPLHFGNGTRLTVT.

The chain uses TRBV4-3 and TRBJ1-5, with 7 bases that match TRBD1. CDR1 and CDR2 (germline): LGHNA, YSLEER. Trimming took 1 base from V and 2 from J; bases not matched to a gene: 17. This CDR3 has 20 residues. CDR3 DNA: TGCGCCAGCAGCCAAGGAGATCGGGACAGATCGATCGAGGGCAATCAGCCCCAGCATTTT. As protein: CASSQGDRDRSIEGNQPQHF.

The V and J genes are TRBV5-4 and TRBJ2-2, with 13 bases that match TRBD2. CDR3 length: 16 residues. V trimming: 4 bases; J trimming: 2 bases; junction bases outside the gene matches: 2. Germline V gene lookup returns CDR1 SGHNT and CDR2 YYREEE (reference sequence). The CDR3 protein is CASSRGLAGNTGELFF. The CDR3 region has the DNA TGTGCCAGCAGCAGGGGACTAGCGGGAAACACCGGGGAGCTGTTTTTT.

The chain links TRBV10-2 to TRBJ1-2, with TRBD1 matching 7 bases. V was pared by 7 bases and J by 4 bases, with 9 bases of the junction left unmatched. The length of the CDR3 is 14 residues. The germline V gene encodes CDR1 WSHSY and CDR2 SAAADI. DNA of the CDR3: TGCGCCAGCAACCACGGCCAGGGGGGCTATGGCTACACCTTC. It codes for CASNHGQGGYGYTF.

The chain carries TRBV10-2 and TRBJ2-1, with D possibly being TRBD2 (5 bases). The CDR3 covers 18 residues. V shed 3 bases and J shed 8 bases, with 26 bases lying between them. Germline V gene data show CDR1 as WSHSY and CDR2 as SAAADI. The CDR3 DNA sequence: TGCGCCAGCAGTGATCTACGAGGGATAAGGATATTTACATATGAGCAGTTCTTC. Encoded protein: CASSDLRGIRIFTYEQFF.

This clone has just a few counts. This rearrangement joins TRBV7-2 to TRBJ1-5; D gene uncertain. From germline, CDR1 is SGHTA and CDR2 FQGNSA. V was shortened by 4 bases and J by 12 bases, with 13 bases between the two germline ends. The CDR3 is made up of 12 amino acids. Here the CDR3 reads CASSSQTGFQHF. The CDR3 DNA sequence: TGTGCCAGCAGCTCGCAAACCGGGTTCCAGCATTTT. The entire variable domain, with the rest obtained from reference TRBV7-2 and TRBJ1-5, is as follows: GAGVSQSPSNKVTEKGKDVELRCDPISGHTALYWYRQSLGQGLEFLIYFQGNSAPDKSGLPSDRFSAERTGGSVSTLTIQRTQQEDSAVYLCASSSQTGFQHFGDGTRLSIL.

V and J are TRBV19 and TRBJ1-6; tentative D call: TRBD1 (5 bases). This CDR3 is 15 amino acids long. The V and J ends lost 3 bases and 6 bases respectively, with 12 bases between them. Germline V gene lookup returns CDR1 LNHDA and CDR2 SQIVND (reference sequence). CDR3 residues: CASSIGDSLNSPLHF. CDR3 DNA: TGTGCCAGTAGTATTGGAGACAGCCTTAATTCACCCCTCCACTTT.

This clone was counted a single time. The V gene is TRBV19, the J gene TRBJ1-1; a possible D gene is TRBD1 (5 bases). The CDR3 runs to 15 residues. CDR1 and CDR2 from the germline V gene are LNHDA and SQIVND (reference sequence). V lost 6 bases to trimming and J lost 4 bases, with 18 bases between them. In DNA, the CDR3 is TGTGCCAGTAGGGCTGGGGGGGGTGTAGGCACTGAAGCTTTCTTT. It translates to CASRAGGGVGTEAFF.

The chain carries TRBV11-2 and TRBJ2-7; D possibly corresponds to TRBD1 (5 bases). The CDR3 is made up of 15 amino acids. Germline V gene sequence: CDR1 SGHAT, CDR2 FQNNGV. Trimming removed 5 bases from V and 0 bases from J, with 14 bases in between. Here the CDR3 reads CASSRQSLSSYEQYF. The DNA of the CDR3 is TGTGCCAGCAGCCGACAGTCCTTGAGCTCCTACGAGCAGTACTTC.

The CDR3 DNA sequence: TGTGCCAGCAGTGAAGCAGAGAGAGTCTATGGCTACACCTTC. It translates to CASSEAERVYGYTF. This chain links TRBV6-1 with TRBJ1-2; D remains unclear. Trimming removed 0 bases from V and 4 bases from J, with 9 bases in between. This CDR3 region has 14 residues. Germline assignment: CDR1 MNHNS and CDR2 SASEGT.

This chain connects TRBV19 to TRBJ1-1; D may be TRBD1 (5 bases). The CDR3 has 13 residues. Between the trimmed V and J ends, which lost 1 base and 7 bases, there was a span of 10 bases. Germline CDR1 is LNHDA and CDR2 is SQIVND (reference sequence). The CDR3 here is CASSIVSGVEAFF. The CDR3 DNA sequence: TGTGCCAGTAGTATAGTTTCGGGGGTTGAAGCTTTCTTT.

Ten or more counts support this clone. The DNA for the CDR3 is TGCAGTGCTAGTAGGGGCGGCTCTGGAAACACCATATATTTT. The encoded protein is CSASRGGSGNTIYF. The rearrangement uses TRBV20-1 and TRBJ1-3; tentatively, D is TRBD1 (5 bases). Germline V gene data show CDR1 as DFQATT and CDR2 as SNEGSKA (reference sequence). V was clipped by 3 bases and J by 0 bases, with 9 bases between them. The CDR3 length is 14 residues.

The J gene is TRBJ1-5, the V gene TRBV3-1 (or the pseudogene TRBV3-2), with D hard to call. CDR3 size: 13 residues. CDR1 and CDR2 from the germline V gene are LGHDT and YNNKEL (reference sequence). Trimming cost V 4 bases and J 2 bases, with 6 bases left between them. CDR3 nucleotide sequence: TGTGCCAGCAGCCCTACCGGCAATCAGCCCCAGCATTTT. Protein product: CASSPTGNQPQHF.

This rearrangement joins TRBV4-2 to TRBJ2-2, with 9 nucleotides matching TRBD2. This CDR3 is 15 amino acids long. V lost 0 bases, J lost 6 bases, and 2 bases stayed unmatched. The V gene's germline CDR1 is LGHNA and CDR2 YNFKEQ. This CDR3 reads CASSQEPSGAGELFF. The CDR3 DNA follows: TGTGCCAGCAGCCAAGAGCCTAGCGGGGCCGGGGAGCTGTTTTTT.

The chain links TRBV25-1 to TRBJ1-2; TRBD1 agrees at 10 bases. V lost 5 bases to trimming and J lost 2 bases; unmatched junction nucleotides: 5. This CDR3 is built from 15 residues. Germline loops: CDR1 MGHDK, CDR2 SYGVNS. The CDR3 reads CASSRQDRGNYGYTF. The DNA for the CDR3 is TGTGCCAGCAGTCGTCAGGACAGGGGGAACTATGGCTACACCTTC.

The rearrangement links TRBV7-8 to TRBJ1-3; weak D call: TRBD1 (6 bases). CDR3 length equals 17 residues. V was clipped by 0 bases and J by 2 bases, with 14 bases between them. CDR1 is SGHVS and CDR2 is FQNEAQ in the germline V gene. This chain's CDR3 is CASSLAPPGDPGNTIYF. The DNA for the CDR3 is TGTGCCAGCAGCTTAGCCCCCCCAGGGGACCCTGGAAACACCATATATTTT.

This clone has a handful of counts. This rearrangement joins TRBV7-9 to TRBJ1-4, with TRBD1 matching over 10 bases. Germline CDR1 reads SEHNR; CDR2 reads FQNEAQ (reference sequence). Unmatched junction bases numbered 7, after V lost 6 bases and J lost 6 bases. The length of the CDR3 is 15 residues. Here the CDR3 DNA reads TGTGCCAGCAGACACGACAGGGGGCTGGATGAAAAACTGTTTTTT. Translating gives CASRHDRGLDEKLFF.

The chain couples TRBV6-2 or TRBV6-3 to TRBJ2-7, with 7 bases fitting TRBD1. The V gene's germline CDR1 is MNHEY and CDR2 SVGEGT. V lost 5 bases, J lost 3 bases, and 13 bases stayed unmatched. The CDR3 length is 16 residues. Written as DNA, the CDR3 is TGTGCCAGCAGTACCTCGGGGAGACAGGGAAACTACGAGCAGTACTTC. Translating gives CASSTSGRQGNYEQYF.

The chain recombines TRBV2 with TRBJ2-1; the D gene is possibly TRBD1 (5 bases). The CDR3 totals 11 residues. With 10 bases removed from V and 7 bases from J, the gap between germline ends came to 11 bases. Germline CDR1 is SNHLY and CDR2 is FYNNEI. The CDR3 here is CAKDSMNEQFF. In DNA, the CDR3 is TGTGCCAAAGACAGCATGAATGAGCAGTTCTTC.

CDR3 sequence: CASSSLAGVNTGELFF. CDR3 bases: TGTGCCAGCAGCTCTCTAGCGGGGGTGAACACCGGGGAGCTGTTTTTT. V usage is TRBV5-4 and J usage is TRBJ2-2, with 10 nucleotides matching TRBD2. Trimming cost V 3 bases and J 1 base; bases outside gene matches: 3. The CDR3 sequence is 16 residues long. Germline assignment: CDR1 SGHNT and CDR2 YYREEE (reference sequence).